Listed here are 4 T cell receptor beta chains from one sample, sequenced in a study of chemoradiotherapy in HPV16-positive cancers. Measured with immunoSEQ multiplex PCR; TCRdb has only the in-frame clones, and not every one. Of 5,000 or so clones listed, 85% to 95% are singletons. The sample was gathered from a patient who underwent chemoradiotherapy. The source is a human donor with HPV-associated anogenital cancer.

The rearrangement uses TRBV27 and TRBJ1-5; D may be TRBD1 (6 bases). V lost 9 bases and J lost 4, with 19 bases in between. The CDR3 contains 15 residues. Germline values: CDR1 MNHEY, CDR2 SMNVEV (reference sequence). The DNA of the CDR3 is TGTGCCAGTAACCCGGGGACATCCCAAAATCAGCCCCAGCATTTT. It codes for CASNPGTSQNQPQHF.

The chain employs TRBV4-3 and TRBJ1-4, with a tentative D call TRBD1 (6 bases). The CDR3 covers 16 residues. The germline V and J ends were trimmed by 4 bases and 0 bases, with 12 bases remaining between them. Germline CDR1 reads LGHNA; CDR2 reads YSLEER. The CDR3 bases are TGCGCCAGCAGCCGCGGGGGCTTTGCAACTAATGAAAAACTGTTTTTT. Its protein product is CASSRGGFATNEKLFF.

V and J are TRBV7-9 and TRBJ2-7, with D perhaps given as TRBD1 or TRBD2 (6 bases each). The CDR3 has 19 amino acids. The germline V gene has CDR1 SEHNR and CDR2 FQNEAQ (reference sequence). Trimming stripped 2 bases from V and 0 bases from J, with 23 bases between. The CDR3 bases are TGTGCCAGCAGCTTAAGTATGCCGTTCGGGGGCCTCTACTCCTACGAGCAGTACTTC. This translates into CASSLSMPFGGLYSYEQYF.

The chain employs TRBV11-2 and TRBJ2-1; D perhaps matches TRBD1 (6 bases). The V and J ends lost 4 bases and 6 bases respectively, with 10 bases between them. The CDR3 contains 13 residues. Germline V lookup: CDR1 SGHAT, CDR2 FQNNGV. CDR3: CASSSFRGNEQFF. CDR3 bases: TGTGCCAGCAGCTCGTTCAGGGGCAATGAGCAGTTCTTC.